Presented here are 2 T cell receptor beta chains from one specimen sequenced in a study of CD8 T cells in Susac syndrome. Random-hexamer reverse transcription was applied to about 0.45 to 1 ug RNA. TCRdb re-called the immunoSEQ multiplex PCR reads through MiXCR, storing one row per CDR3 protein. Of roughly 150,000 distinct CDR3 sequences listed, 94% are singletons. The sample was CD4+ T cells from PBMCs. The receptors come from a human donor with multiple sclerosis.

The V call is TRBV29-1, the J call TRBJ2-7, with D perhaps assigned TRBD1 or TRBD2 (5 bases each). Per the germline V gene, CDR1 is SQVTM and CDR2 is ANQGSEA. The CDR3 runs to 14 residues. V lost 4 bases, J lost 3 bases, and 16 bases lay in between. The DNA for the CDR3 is TGCAGCGTTGCCCTCCGAGGGCAGGGCTACGAGCAGTACTTC. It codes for CSVALRGQGYEQYF.

The CDR3: CASSQGLFYASYSNQPQHF. CDR3 DNA sequence: TGTGCCAGCAGCCAAGGGTTGTTTTATGCCAGCTATAGCAATCAGCCCCAGCATTTT. The rearrangement links TRBV3-1 to TRBJ1-5, with D hard to call. Trimming removed 1 base from V and 0 bases from J, with 19 bases in between. This CDR3 spans 19 amino acids. Germline assignment: CDR1 LGHDT and CDR2 YNNKEL (reference sequence). Complete variable domain (other parts from reference TRBV3-1 and TRBJ1-5): DTAVSQTPKYLVTQMGNDKSIKCEQNLGHDTMYWYKQDSKKFLKIMFSYNNKELIINETVPNRFSPKSPDKAHLNLHINSLELGDSAVYFCASSQGLFYASYSNQPQHFGDGTRLSIL.